This T cell receptor beta chain was sequenced during a study of metastatic and nonmetastatic thyroid tumors. Study as a whole: Repertoires of blood and of tissue (tumor or nodule) from malignant and benign thyroid patients were compared.

TCRdb re-clonotyped the PCR reads through MiXCR. The sample records roughly 20,000 clones, roughly 36% being singletons. Trimming removed 2 bases from V and 5 bases from J, with 8 bases in between. Germline CDR1 KGHDR, CDR2 SFDVKD. This CDR3 region has 13 residues. Treatment of any kind had been given to no patient before thyroid surgery. The receptor comes from a female donor with papillary thyroid cancer or a benign thyroid nodule (not recorded which). Some clones in this sample may be carry-over from other donors' samples. The sequenced sample was tumor tissue. The genes are TRBV24-1 and TRBJ2-5; D gene ambiguous. The chain's CDR3 is CATSDWAKETQYF. The CDR3 DNA reads TGTGCCACCAGTGATTGGGCGAAGGAGACCCAGTACTTC.